The T cell receptor beta chain under discussion was sequenced for a study of blood T cell repertoires in COVID-19. CDR1 SGHRS and CDR2 YFSETQ come from the germline V gene. The CDR3 length is 15 residues. V lost 3 bases and J lost 5, with 17 bases in between. Sequencing was performed with immunoSEQ multiplex PCR; in TCRdb, only in-frame clones are kept and a portion is missing. Of roughly 150,000 clones listed, over 80% were seen once; the top ten hold roughly 4.9%. Shortly before study entry, within 2 weeks, exposed participants had met a COVID-19 case. Sequencing was done on a sample of PBMCs or T cells enriched from blood (not recorded which). The rearrangement links TRBV5-1 to TRBJ1-2; D is perhaps TRBD1 (6 bases). The source is a man between 65 and 80 years old who had been exposed to COVID-19. CDR3 DNA: TGCGCCAGCAGCTCCACTACGACAGGCCCTTATGGCTACACCTTC. Translating gives CASSSTTTGPYGYTF.